Listed here are 19 T cell receptor beta chains from one sample, sequenced in a study of blood T cells in healthy people across ages. A second PCR of roughly 7 to 11 cycles used a sample-barcoded 5' primer and a J-beta primer mix. TCRdb reanalysed the 5' RACE reads using MiXCR and keeps one entry per CDR3 protein. The table has just under 550,000 distinct CDR3 sequences, under 30% seen once. These data are also associated with another study on T cells of mothers and their children.

Sequencing was done on a sample of blood. Receptor source: a boy aged 5-17 years in good health.

This clonotype has more than one count but fewer than ten. The chain recombines TRBV12-3 or TRBV12-4 with TRBJ1-6; the D gene is possibly TRBD1 (5 bases). V was clipped by 7 bases and J by 8 bases, with 18 bases between them. The CDR3 sequence is 15 residues long. CDR3 sequence reads: CASTPSRVRDSPLHF. The CDR3 DNA reads as TGTGCCAGCACCCCCTCCAGGGTTCGGGATTCACCCCTCCACTTT.

With respect to this clonotype: The junction does not match germline at one end; this may be a read error. Here the CDR3 reads CVSSFVKNEQFF. In DNA form, the CDR3 reads TGTGTCAGCAGCTTCGTGAAGAATGAGCAGTTCTTC. The chain couples TRBV7-2 to TRBJ2-1; D is ambiguous. Looked up from germline, CDR1 is SGHTA and CDR2 is FQGNSA. The CDR3 runs to 12 residues.

The V and J genes are TRBV20-1 and TRBJ2-5; 9 bases fit TRBD1. The DNA end favors TRBJ2-7, so the J call may be wrong. This CDR3 has 14 residues. Germline values: CDR1 DFQATT, CDR2 SNEGSKA (reference sequence). CDR3 region: CSARYGTGFYEQYF. The CDR3 DNA follows: TGCAGTGCTCGATACGGGACAGGGTTCTACGAGCAGTACTTC.

In its sample, this clonotype was seen a few times. This chain connects TRBV29-1 to TRBJ2-7; D remains unclear. The CDR3 contains 16 residues. CDR1 is SQVTM, CDR2 ANQGSEA, per germline. Trimming pared 2 bases from V and 2 bases from J, leaving 19 bases between. CDR3 nucleotide sequence: TGCAGCGTTGAACTGGAAGGGTCCACGCGCCCCTACGAGCAGTACTTC. It encodes CSVELEGSTRPYEQYF.

This clonotype came up a few times. The rearrangement joins TRBV28 to TRBJ1-6; D not resolved. Trimming removed 3 bases from V and 14 bases from J, with 14 bases in between. This CDR3 is built from 13 residues. CDR1 is MDHEN, CDR2 SYDVKM, per germline. The CDR3 loop reads CASSLTKLAALHF. The CDR3 DNA reads as TGTGCCAGCAGTTTGACCAAGCTCGCAGCCCTCCACTTT.

The J gene is TRBJ2-1, the V gene TRBV5-1; 11 bases agree with TRBD2. J gave up 2 bases and V 4 bases, and 14 bases lay outside the gene matches. This CDR3 has 19 residues. From germline, CDR1 is SGHRS and CDR2 YFSETQ. The CDR3 protein is CASSRVLAGVGMTYNEQFF. The CDR3 bases are TGCGCCAGCAGCAGGGTACTAGCGGGAGTAGGAATGACCTACAATGAGCAGTTCTTC.

This clonotype has just a few counts. The rearrangement joins TRBV5-6 to TRBJ1-6; no clear D. V lost 1 base to trimming and J lost 6 bases, with 5 bases between them. This CDR3 contains 13 residues. Germline V gives CDR1 SGHDT, CDR2 YYEEEE. The CDR3 loop reads CASSLTANSPLHF. The DNA of the CDR3 is TGTGCCAGCAGCTTGACCGCTAATTCACCCCTCCACTTT.

This clonotype was counted a few times. The V call is TRBV5-1, the J call TRBJ2-1; 10 positions match TRBD2. V trimming: 2 bases; J trimming: 9 bases; junction bases outside the gene matches: 5. The CDR3 contains 14 residues. Germline CDR1 is SGHRS and CDR2 is YFSETQ. CDR3 in DNA: TGCGCCAGCAGCTTTAGCGGGGGGCCGAGTGAGCAGTTCTTC. Translating gives CASSFSGGPSEQFF.

This clonotype was recorded many times. The rearrangement joins TRBV5-1 to TRBJ2-2; D is possibly TRBD2 (6 bases). Trimming removed 7 bases from V and 2 bases from J, with 18 bases in between. Germline V gene lookup returns CDR1 SGHRS and CDR2 YFSETQ. This CDR3 contains 16 residues. The CDR3: CASEGPRRDNTGELFF. CDR3 sequence (DNA): TGCGCCAGCGAGGGGCCGAGGAGGGATAACACCGGGGAGCTGTTTTTT.

The V and J genes are TRBV6-5 and TRBJ1-1; D possibly corresponds to TRBD1 (5 bases). Trimming shortened V by 0 bases and J by 7 bases, and 21 bases separated the two germline ends. The CDR3 sequence is 17 residues long. Germline CDR1 MNHEY, CDR2 SVGAGI. The CDR3 region is CASSYSMQGPTGGEAFF. The CDR3 nucleotides read TGTGCCAGCAGTTACTCAATGCAGGGACCGACCGGAGGTGAAGCTTTCTTT.

J is TRBJ2-5 and V is TRBV12-3 or TRBV12-4, with a weak D call TRBD2 (5 bases). Trimming shortened V by 3 bases and J by 7 bases, and 12 bases separated the two germline ends. The CDR3 sequence is 13 residues long. CDR3 region: CASSLSGAGTQYF. The CDR3 nucleotides are TGTGCCAGCAGTTTGAGCGGAGCCGGGACCCAGTACTTC.

The chain combines TRBV2 with TRBJ1-4, with unresolved D. This CDR3 has 14 amino acids. Deletions cut 2 bases from V and 9 bases from J, with 13 bases between. Germline V CDR1 and CDR2: SNHLY, FYNNEI. In DNA form, the CDR3 reads TGTGCCAGCAGTGAAAGGTACCTCGAAAAAAAACTGTTTTTT. Translating it yields CASSERYLEKKLFF.

This sequence joins TRBV28 and TRBJ2-7, with D perhaps matching TRBD2 (6 bases). Germline V gene lookup returns CDR1 MDHEN and CDR2 SYDVKM. There are 14 residues in the CDR3. The V and J ends lost 6 bases and 3 bases respectively, with 15 bases between them. In DNA, the CDR3 is TGTGCCAGCAGCTTGCCGGGGGATCACTACGAGCAGTACTTC. It is translated as CASSLPGDHYEQYF.

This clonotype appeared a few times. The chain recombines TRBV11-1 with TRBJ2-7; the match to TRBD1 covers 7 bases. Looked up from germline, CDR1 is SGHAT and CDR2 is FQDESV (reference sequence). The CDR3 length is 13 residues. Losses at the gene ends were 3 bases for V and 3 bases for J; bases not matched to a gene: 2. The CDR3 region is CASSFDRVYEQYF. For the CDR3, the DNA is TGTGCCAGCAGCTTCGACAGGGTCTACGAGCAGTACTTC.

Of note for this clonotype: Germline and junction disagree at one end, which may indicate a read error. CDR3 amino acids: CASSLAQGSYEQYF. The CDR3 DNA is TGTGCCAGCAGCTTAGCTCAGGGGTCCTACGAGCAGTACTTC. V is TRBV12-3 or TRBV12-4 and J is TRBJ2-7; D perhaps matches TRBD1 (6 bases). The CDR3 covers 14 residues.

CDR3 sequence: CASSPGLLRLGELFF. The CDR3, as DNA: TGTGCCAGCAGTCCGGGTCTACTTCGGCTCGGGGAGCTGTTTTTT. This chain connects TRBV12-3 or TRBV12-4 to TRBJ2-2; D remains unclear. V shed 5 bases and J shed 7 bases, with 17 bases lying between them. The CDR3 sequence is 15 residues long.

This clonotype was found a few times. The CDR3 bases are TGTGCCAGCAGCGCGGGGGCAGCAGCTAACTATGGCTACACCTTC. This codes for CASSAGAAANYGYTF. V and J are TRBV5-5 and TRBJ1-2, with D tentatively TRBD1 (6 bases). Trimming cost V 4 bases and J 0 bases, with 13 bases left between them. The CDR3 extends over 15 amino acids. Germline CDR1 SGHKS, CDR2 YYEKEE (reference sequence).

As concerns this clonotype: The junction and the germline gene differ at one end; a read error may be behind it. The chain links TRBV7-9 to TRBJ1-2; a weak D match, TRBD1 (5 bases). This CDR3 has 15 amino acids. Germline V gene data show CDR1 as SEHNR and CDR2 as FQNEAQ (reference sequence). This CDR3 is CASRLGARISYGYTF. The CDR3 DNA reads as TGTGCCAGCAGATTAGGGGCTCGGATCTCCTATGGCTACACCTTC.

This clonotype has more than one count but fewer than ten. The chain links TRBV4-1 to TRBJ2-7; perhaps TRBD2 as D (5 bases). This CDR3 is built from 15 residues. Germline-derived CDR1 and CDR2 are MGHRA and YSYEKL. Trimming took 1 base from V and 5 from J, leaving 15 bases between them. CDR3 DNA sequence: TGCGCCAGCAGCCAAGGTAGACTACCCGGGCACGAGCAGTACTTC. Its translation: CASSQGRLPGHEQYF.